The 13 T cell receptor beta chains below come from one sample, sequenced in a study of regulatory T cells in long-lasting Graves disease. Time point in this sample: persistent/refractory GD, antithyroid drugs over 5 years with positive TRAb. The TCR library was made from RNA that had been extracted from PBMCs in TRIzol. Arm-PCR of CDR3 regions and iRepertoire HTBI primers were the basis on which TCR beta libraries were built. MiXCR, applied by TCRdb to the multiplex PCR reads, yields one record per CDR3 protein. Among 360,000 or so distinct CDR3 sequences, around 23% were seen once, and the ten largest hold 25% to 30%. This specimen was peripheral blood mononuclear cells (PBMCs), taken when the disease was refractory, from a patient treated with antithyroid drugs. These receptors came from a middle-aged woman with Graves disease.

This clonotype was detected only a few times. V gene TRBV19 combines with J gene TRBJ2-2; D call uncertain. The ends were cut back, 5 bases at V and 5 bases at J, with 12 bases in the middle. The germline V gene encodes CDR1 LNHDA and CDR2 SQIVND (reference sequence). The CDR3 covers 14 residues. The CDR3 region is CASSLAPATGELFF. The CDR3 DNA reads TGTGCCAGTAGTCTCGCCCCCGCTACCGGGGAGCTGTTTTTT.

This clonotype was picked up a small number of times. V is TRBV12-3 or TRBV12-4 and J is TRBJ2-7; D is possibly TRBD1 (5 bases). The CDR3 is made up of 14 amino acids. V was pared by 1 base and J by 5 bases, with 12 bases between. Here the CDR3 reads CASSLGAGWDEQYF. The CDR3 coding sequence is TGTGCCAGCAGTTTAGGGGCAGGGTGGGACGAGCAGTACTTC.

The chain carries TRBV29-1 and TRBJ2-7, with D tentatively TRBD2 (6 bases). Per germline, CDR1 SQVTM and CDR2 ANQGSEA. This CDR3 has 13 residues. The CDR3 DNA follows: TGCAACGTGGGGCGGGACGGACCCTACGAGCAGTACTTC. This translates into CNVGRDGPYEQYF.

As to this clonotype: A far larger clone is off by one base, so a read error is likely. J is TRBJ2-5 and V is TRBV2; possibly TRBD2 for D (5 bases). This CDR3 spans 13 amino acids. The germline V gene has CDR1 SNHLY and CDR2 FYNNEI. Between the trimmed V and J ends, which lost 5 bases and 2 bases, there was a span of 9 bases. DNA of the CDR3: TGTGCCAGCAGTCCGACTACTCAAGAGACCCAGTACTTC. This gives the protein CASSPTTQETQYF.

Ten or more counts support this clonotype. The rearrangement uses TRBV28 and TRBJ2-4; 15 bases are shared with TRBD2. J gave up 6 bases and V 4 bases, and 16 bases lay outside the gene matches. Germline CDR1 is MDHEN and CDR2 is SYDVKM. The CDR3 is 20 amino acids. The CDR3 loop is CASSSTGTSGRMGFGNIQYF. Written as DNA, the CDR3 is TGTGCCAGCAGTTCCACCGGGACTAGCGGGAGGATGGGGTTTGGAAACATTCAGTACTTC.

This clonotype was observed many times. The chain joins TRBV12-3 or TRBV12-4 to TRBJ1-5, with 9 nucleotides matching TRBD1. Trimming removed 5 bases from V and 5 bases from J; junction bases left unmatched: 4. CDR3 length: 14 residues. CDR3 protein: CASSAGTGYQPQHF. CDR3 nucleotides: TGTGCCAGCAGTGCCGGGACAGGGTATCAGCCCCAGCATTTT.

The CDR3 nucleotides are TGTGCCAGCAGCTTAGCTGGGGGGAATGACGAACTGTTTTTT. Translating gives CASSLAGGNDELFF. The chain joins TRBV7-9 to TRBJ1-4; a possible D gene is TRBD1 (5 bases). The CDR3 has 14 residues. From germline, CDR1 is SEHNR and CDR2 FQNEAQ (reference sequence). The germline V and J ends were trimmed by 0 bases and 12 bases, with 14 bases remaining between them.

This clonotype was recorded a few times. The chain recombines TRBV28 with TRBJ1-5; tentatively, D is TRBD1 (5 bases). Germline-derived CDR1 and CDR2 are MDHEN and SYDVKM. The CDR3 length is 14 residues. Trimming shortened V by 2 bases and J by 5 bases, and 10 bases separated the two germline ends. CDR3 nucleotides: TGTGCCAGCAGTTTAGTAGGGGCGTATCAGCCCCAGCATTTT. Translated, it gives CASSLVGAYQPQHF.

This rearrangement joins TRBV28 to TRBJ2-7; 9 bases map to TRBD2. V lost 4 bases and J lost 4; bases outside the gene matches: 8. Germline assignment: CDR1 MDHEN and CDR2 SYDVKM. The CDR3 is made up of 15 amino acids. CDR3 DNA sequence: TGTGCCAGCAGTTCCCGGTTTAGCGGGAGTTACGAGCAGTACTTC. It encodes CASSSRFSGSYEQYF.

This clonotype was seen repeatedly, ten times or more. The chain is built from TRBV20-1 and TRBJ1-6, with a tentative D call TRBD1 (5 bases). Between the trimmed V and J ends, which lost 2 bases and 14 bases, there was a span of 13 bases. Germline CDR1 and CDR2: DFQATT and SNEGSKA (reference sequence). The CDR3 sequence is 12 residues long. The CDR3 DNA reads TGCAGTGCTAGAATCCAGGGCTCGGCCCTCCACTTT. Its protein is CSARIQGSALHF.

Concerning this clonotype itself: Just one base apart from a much larger clone, this may be a read error. The chain employs TRBV6-5 and TRBJ1-4; D gene ambiguous. From germline, CDR1 is MNHEY and CDR2 SVGAGI. The CDR3 sequence is 17 residues long. Trimming left V 0 bases short and J 5 bases short, with 16 bases between. CDR3 DNA: TGTGCCAGCAGTTACTCCTGGGTGGAGGGAGAAAATGAAAAACTGTTTTTT. This gives the protein CASSYSWVEGENEKLFF.

V and J are TRBV5-5 and TRBJ2-2, with TRBD2 matching over 7 bases. Per germline, CDR1 SGHKS and CDR2 YYEKEE (reference sequence). This CDR3 contains 15 residues. The V and J ends lost 6 bases and 6 bases, in that order; junction bases with no gene match: 11. The CDR3 region has the DNA TGTGCCAGCACCCACCTCACTAGCGTATCCGGGGAGCTGTTTTTT. Translating it yields CASTHLTSVSGELFF.

This clonotype has a handful of counts. V is TRBV3-1 and J is TRBJ1-4; tentatively, D is TRBD1 (5 bases). CDR3 length equals 18 residues. CDR1 LGHDT and CDR2 YNNKEL come from the germline V gene (reference sequence). V dropped 0 bases and J dropped 6 bases, with 20 bases sitting between them. CDR3 amino acids: CASSQESGRDPGDEKLFF. The CDR3, as DNA: TGTGCCAGCAGCCAAGAATCGGGCAGGGATCCTGGGGATGAAAAACTGTTTTTT.